The 11 T cell receptor beta chains in this list originate from one sample, sequenced in a study of technical replicates of blood from several donors. Libraries were prepared by immunoSEQ multiplex PCR; TCRdb keeps only in-frame clonotypes and omits some of them. In the table there are around 65,000 clones, approximately 83% of which are singletons. Sequencing was performed on PBMCs. Receptors originate from a human donor in good health. Some clones in this sample may be carry-over from other donors' samples.

This chain joins TRBV9 and TRBJ2-1, with 7 positions matching TRBD2. The CDR3 totals 15 residues. V gave up 0 bases and J gave up 6 bases; unmatched junction bases: 6. Germline CDR1 is SGDLS and CDR2 is YYNGEE. In DNA form, the CDR3 reads TGTGCCAGCAGCGTAGAGGGCGGGAGTTCCAATGAGCAGTTCTTC. Protein product: CASSVEGGSSNEQFF.

The chain carries TRBV9 and TRBJ1-6; D gene uncertain. Deletions cut 3 bases from V and 9 bases from J, with 16 bases between. The CDR3 spans 15 residues. Germline V gene lookup returns CDR1 SGDLS and CDR2 YYNGEE. CDR3: CASSAGMLLGSPLHF. As DNA, the CDR3 is TGTGCCAGCAGCGCGGGGATGCTGTTGGGTTCACCCCTCCACTTT. The whole variable domain, remainder taken from reference TRBV9 and TRBJ1-6, is DSGVTQTPKHLITATGQRVTLRCSPRSGDLSVYWYQQSLDQGLQFLIQYYNGEERAKGNILERFSAQQFPDLHSELNLSSLELGDSALYFCASSAGMLLGSPLHFGNGTRLTVT.

The chain links TRBV5-5 to TRBJ1-5, with 9 nucleotides matching TRBD1. Per germline, CDR1 SGHKS and CDR2 YYEKEE (reference sequence). This CDR3 comprises 16 residues. With 5 bases clipped from V and 5 bases from J, the junction kept 11 bases outside the gene matches. The CDR3 region has the DNA TGTGCCAGCAGTTATCGACCGGGACAGGGATATCAGCCCCAGCATTTT. Its translation is CASSYRPGQGYQPQHF. Full variable domain (remainder filled in from reference TRBV5-5 and TRBJ1-5): DAGVTQSPTHLIKTRGQQVTLRCSPISGHKSVSWYQQVLGQGPQFIFQYYEKEERGRGNFPDRFSARQFPNYSSELNVNALLLGDSALYLCASSYRPGQGYQPQHFGDGTRLSIL.

This clone was found once. The chain joins TRBV10-3 to TRBJ1-5; 10 bases are a match to TRBD1. CDR1 is ENHRY, CDR2 SYGVKD, per germline. V lost 0 bases and J lost 6; bases outside the gene matches: 2. CDR3 length: 15 amino acids. CDR3 in DNA: TGTGCCATCAGTGAGTCCGGGACAGGGGTTCAGCCCCAGCATTTT. Translation: CAISESGTGVQPQHF.

The chain links TRBV2 to TRBJ2-4; 7 nucleotides align to TRBD2. The CDR3 loop spans 16 amino acids. The V gene end was trimmed by 7 bases and the J gene end by 6 bases; junction bases not matched to a gene: 15. Per germline, CDR1 SNHLY and CDR2 FYNNEI. The CDR3 nucleotides are TGTGCCAGCAACTCCGTAGCGGGTGGATTAGTAAACATTCAGTACTTC. Translating gives CASNSVAGGLVNIQYF.

This chain links TRBV23-1 with TRBJ2-6, with TRBD2 as a possible D gene (6 bases). TRBV23-1 is classed as an ORF, of uncertain function. Trimming stripped 0 bases from V and 0 bases from J, with 15 bases between. This CDR3 comprises 19 residues. Written as DNA, the CDR3 is TGCGCCAGCAGTCAATCACGGCGTCGGGGGACCTCTGGGGCCAACGTCCTGACTTTC. Protein: CASSQSRRRGTSGANVLTF.

CDR3 bases: TGTGCCAGCAGCTTAGAGACCCATGGGAGCCCTTATGGCTACACCTTC. This encodes CASSLETHGSPYGYTF. The rearrangement uses TRBV11-3 and TRBJ1-2; D call uncertain. Trimming left V 0 bases short and J 5 bases short, with 16 bases between. The CDR3 has 16 residues. CDR1 SGHNT and CDR2 YENEEA come from the germline V gene. Based on the CDR3 plus reference TRBV11-3 and TRBJ1-2, the full variable domain is EAGVVQSPRYKIIEKKQPVAFWCNPISGHNTLYWYLQNLGQGPELLIRYENEEAVDDSQLPKDRFSAERLKGVDSTLKIQPAELGDSAVYLCASSLETHGSPYGYTFGSGTRLTVV.

The rearrangement uses TRBV6-5 and TRBJ1-2; TRBD1 might be the D (6 bases). Germline V gene data show CDR1 as MNHEY and CDR2 as SVGAGI. This CDR3 comprises 11 residues. Trimming shortened V by 4 bases and J by 7 bases, and 7 bases separated the two germline ends. For the CDR3, the DNA is TGTGCCAGCAGTTCAGGGGTTGGCTACACCTTC. Its translation is CASSSGVGYTF.

V is TRBV7-8 and J is TRBJ2-7; TRBD2 is a possible D gene (6 bases). The CDR3 totals 15 residues. V was shortened by 5 bases and J by 9 bases, with 23 bases between the two germline ends. The V gene's germline CDR1 is SGHVS and CDR2 FQNEAQ. The CDR3 sequence is CASSPGRSLSGVQYF. The CDR3 coding sequence is TGTGCCAGCAGCCCAGGGCGGTCCTTATCGGGGGTGCAGTACTTC.

This sequence joins TRBV25-1 and TRBJ2-3, with 7 bases fitting TRBD2. V was clipped by 4 bases and J by 2 bases; unmatched bases: 3. Germline V gene data show CDR1 as MGHDK and CDR2 as SYGVNS. The CDR3 length is 14 residues. CDR3: CASSGGGYTDTQYF. In DNA form, the CDR3 reads TGTGCCAGCAGTGGGGGGGGATACACAGATACGCAGTATTTT.

The chain employs TRBV18 and TRBJ2-5, with 7 bases identical to TRBD2. From germline, CDR1 is KGHSH and CDR2 LQKENI. The CDR3 contains 15 residues. V was pared by 4 bases and J by 7 bases, with 12 bases of the junction left unmatched. The CDR3 DNA follows: TGTGCCAGCTCACTGGTGGAGACTAGCTTGGGGACCCAGTACTTC. Encoded protein: CASSLVETSLGTQYF.